One and the same sample provided the 27 T cell receptor beta chains below, sequenced in a study of T cell responses to AZD1222 COVID-19 vaccine. Sequencing was performed with immunoSEQ multiplex PCR; in TCRdb, only in-frame clones are kept and a portion is missing. This table has roughly 120,000 clones, around 88% appearing once. The specimen comprised peripheral blood, sampled on day 0 of AZD1222 vaccination. These receptors were collected from an adult in good health.

This chain joins TRBV7-9 and TRBJ1-2, with 9 bases lining up with TRBD1. Per the germline V gene, CDR1 is SEHNR and CDR2 is FQNEAQ (reference sequence). V dropped 5 bases and J dropped 0; count of bases not matched to a gene: 4. The CDR3 is 15 amino acids. CDR3: CASSPRQGANYGYTF. As DNA, the CDR3 is TGTGCCAGCAGCCCCCGACAGGGGGCTAACTATGGCTACACCTTC.

This clone was counted once. The genes are TRBV18 and TRBJ2-2; TRBD2 aligns across 11 bases. Looked up from germline, CDR1 is KGHSH and CDR2 is LQKENI. The CDR3 totals 16 residues. V gave up 3 bases and J gave up 6 bases; unmatched junction bases: 6. CDR3 in amino acids: CASSPSTSGSAGELFF. CDR3 in DNA: TGTGCCAGCTCACCCTCAACTAGCGGGAGCGCCGGGGAGCTGTTTTTT.

The gene calls are TRBV9 and TRBJ1-2; TRBD1 matches at 10 bases. Germline lookup yields CDR1 SGDLS and CDR2 YYNGEE. The CDR3 sequence is 15 residues long. Trimming took 4 bases from V and 3 from J; bases not matched to a gene: 6. As DNA, the CDR3 is TGTGCCAGCAGCCCGGGGGGACAGGGGTACTATGGCTACACCTTC. Translated, it gives CASSPGGQGYYGYTF. The whole variable domain, remainder taken from reference TRBV9 and TRBJ1-2, is DSGVTQTPKHLITATGQRVTLRCSPRSGDLSVYWYQQSLDQGLQFLIQYYNGEERAKGNILERFSAQQFPDLHSELNLSSLELGDSALYFCASSPGGQGYYGYTFGSGTRLTVV.

V and J are TRBV10-2 and TRBJ1-4, with 7 bases aligning to TRBD1. From germline, CDR1 is WSHSY and CDR2 SAAADI. Losses at the gene ends were 6 bases for V and 7 bases for J; bases not matched to a gene: 8. The CDR3 loop spans 14 amino acids. Here the CDR3 DNA reads TGCGCCAGCAGGCAGACAGGGCTCGTTGAAAAACTGTTTTTT. Its translation: CASRQTGLVEKLFF.

This chain uses TRBV18 with TRBJ1-2, with D perhaps TRBD1 (5 bases). The V gene's germline CDR1 is KGHSH and CDR2 LQKENI. V lost 0 bases to trimming and J lost 1 base, with 12 bases between them. This CDR3 region has 16 residues. The CDR3 DNA reads TGTGCCAGCTCACCACCCCCAGGGACGGTTAACTATGGCTACACCTTC. It yields the protein CASSPPPGTVNYGYTF.

The sample holds many counts of this clone. The chain uses TRBV7-4 and TRBJ1-5; possibly TRBD1 for D (6 bases). The CDR3 extends over 16 amino acids. Between the trimmed V and J ends, which lost 5 bases and 6 bases, there was a span of 20 bases. The germline V gene encodes CDR1 SGHVT and CDR2 SQSDAQ. CDR3 protein: CASSRGASGMCQPQHF. The CDR3 DNA is TGTGCCAGCAGCCGGGGGGCGTCAGGGATGTGTCAGCCCCAGCATTTT.

This clone was seen a handful of times. J is TRBJ2-2 and V is TRBV7-7; TRBD1 might be the D (6 bases). Germline V lookup: CDR1 SSHAT, CDR2 FNYEAQ (reference sequence). The CDR3 is made up of 14 amino acids. The V and J ends lost 6 bases and 2 bases respectively, with 10 bases between them. DNA for the CDR3: TGTGCCAGCAGATTGGGACACAACACCGGGGAGCTGTTTTTT. This encodes CASRLGHNTGELFF.

This clone was seen only a few times. The chain couples TRBV19 to TRBJ2-2; D is uncertain. The germline CDR1 and CDR2 sequences are LNHDA and SQIVND (reference sequence). The CDR3 runs to 15 residues. The V end was cut by 3 bases, the J end by 0 bases, with 8 bases between. CDR3 bases: TGTGCCAGTAGTATTCCCAGAGCGAACACCGGGGAGCTGTTTTTT. Amino acids: CASSIPRANTGELFF.

This sequence joins TRBV18 and TRBJ1-1; no clear D gene. The germline gives CDR1 KGHSH, CDR2 LQKENI. Trimming cost V 3 bases and J 2 bases, with 13 bases left between them. There are 15 residues in the CDR3. CDR3 residues: CASSPPGRDNTEAFF. The CDR3 coding sequence is TGTGCCAGCTCACCCCCGGGAAGGGATAACACTGAAGCTTTCTTT.

V gene TRBV9 combines with J gene TRBJ2-5; D gene ambiguous. The germline CDR1 and CDR2 sequences are SGDLS and YYNGEE. The CDR3 sequence is 16 residues long. V lost 0 bases and J lost 1, with 13 bases in between. CDR3 DNA: TGTGCCAGCAGCGTAGGGGCCCTTAGCCGCCAAGAGACCCAGTACTTC. This translates into CASSVGALSRQETQYF.

This clone occurred once. This chain connects TRBV29-1 to TRBJ2-7; TRBD1 matches at 7 bases. The CDR3 contains 13 residues. V shed 6 bases, J shed 6 bases, and the junction held 11 bases outside the gene matches. Germline loops: CDR1 SQVTM, CDR2 ANQGSEA. CDR3 amino acids: CSVGRDSLIEQYF. CDR3 DNA sequence: TGCAGCGTAGGCCGGGACAGCCTCATCGAGCAGTACTTC.

The chain recombines TRBV18 with TRBJ1-2, with 8 positions matching TRBD1. CDR1 is KGHSH and CDR2 is LQKENI in the germline V gene. V lost 5 bases, J lost 7 bases, and 9 bases stayed unmatched. The CDR3 has 14 residues. The CDR3 DNA is TGTGCCAGCTCAGCGAAGACAGGGGAGTTTGGCTACACCTTC. This gives the protein CASSAKTGEFGYTF.

The chain joins TRBV7-5 to TRBJ1-6; the D call in the table, TRBD1, was not verified against the DNA. TRBV7-5 is a pseudogene segment. The CDR3 loop spans 18 amino acids. The CDR3 loop reads CVRSSRNRKVSYNSPLHF. The CDR3 nucleotides read TGTGTCAGAAGCTCCAGGAACAGGAAAGTCTCCTATAATTCACCCCTCCACTTT.

The chain combines TRBV24-1 with TRBJ1-2, with D possibly matching TRBD1 (6 bases). Per the germline V gene, CDR1 is KGHDR and CDR2 is SFDVKD. There are 18 residues in the CDR3. Trimming shortened V by 5 bases and J by 1 base, and 22 bases separated the two germline ends. The CDR3 loop reads CATSGRAPFGQFNYGYTF. The CDR3 region has the DNA TGTGCCACCAGTGGAAGGGCCCCGTTCGGACAGTTTAACTATGGCTACACCTTC.

The rearrangement links TRBV27 to TRBJ1-5; the match to TRBD1 covers 7 bases. V lost 6 bases, J lost 9 bases, and 17 bases stayed unmatched. The CDR3 totals 16 residues. Germline CDR1 is MNHEY and CDR2 is SMNVEV (reference sequence). CDR3 sequence: CASRGGRAGGLGPQHF. The CDR3 DNA reads TGTGCCAGCAGAGGGGGTAGGGCAGGGGGGTTAGGGCCCCAGCATTTT.

V gene TRBV6-5 combines with J gene TRBJ2-2; 10 nucleotides match TRBD1. Germline V CDR1 and CDR2: MNHEY, SVGAGI. This CDR3 is 13 amino acids long. Trimming cost V 6 bases and J 5 bases; bases outside gene matches: 0. CDR3: CASRDRGTGELFF. CDR3 in DNA: TGTGCCAGCAGGGACAGGGGGACCGGGGAGCTGTTTTTT.

V and J are TRBV28 and TRBJ1-6; 9 bases map to TRBD1. Germline-derived CDR1 and CDR2 are MDHEN and SYDVKM. The junction had 4 bases not matched to a gene; V was cut back by 7 bases and J by 6 bases. The CDR3 is made up of 14 amino acids. For the CDR3, the DNA is TGTGCCAGCACCCCGGGACAGGGTAATTCACCCCTCCACTTT. This translates into CASTPGQGNSPLHF.

V usage is TRBV7-3 and J usage is TRBJ2-1; D unresolved. V was shortened by 5 bases and J by 5 bases, with 10 bases between the two germline ends. The CDR3 extends over 13 amino acids. Germline-derived CDR1 and CDR2 are SGHTA and FQGTGA. CDR3 sequence (DNA): TGTGCCAGCAGCCAAGGCGTAAACAATGAGCAGTTCTTC. Translating it yields CASSQGVNNEQFF.

The chain employs TRBV4-2 and TRBJ2-7; 9 positions agree with TRBD1. The V and J ends lost 3 bases and 3 bases, in that order; junction bases with no gene match: 3. The CDR3 is 14 amino acids. Germline V gene sequence: CDR1 LGHNA, CDR2 YNFKEQ. The CDR3 protein is CASSQGTGNYEQYF. CDR3 DNA: TGTGCCAGCAGCCAGGGGACAGGGAACTACGAGCAGTACTTC.

The chain recombines TRBV5-6 with TRBJ1-1; D is uncertain. The CDR3 extends over 13 amino acids. Germline CDR1 is SGHDT and CDR2 is YYEEEE. The ends were cut back, 2 bases at V and 3 bases at J, with 8 bases in the middle. This chain's CDR3 is CASSFDRDTEAFF. CDR3 nucleotide sequence: TGTGCCAGCAGCTTTGACCGGGACACTGAAGCTTTCTTT. Based on the CDR3 plus reference TRBV5-6 and TRBJ1-1, the full variable domain is DAGVTQSPTHLIKTRGQQVTLRCSPKSGHDTVSWYQQALGQGPQFIFQYYEEEERQRGNFPDRFSGHQFPNYSSELNVNALLLGDSALYLCASSFDRDTEAFFGQGTRLTVV.

The sample holds one count of this clone. This chain uses TRBV5-1 with TRBJ1-1; D gene unclear. The CDR3 has 13 amino acids. Germline CDR1 reads SGHRS; CDR2 reads YFSETQ. Between the trimmed V and J ends, which lost 4 bases and 7 bases, there was a span of 14 bases. CDR3 sequence: CASSAGSTNEAFF. The CDR3 coding sequence is TGCGCCAGCAGCGCCGGGAGTACAAATGAAGCTTTCTTT.

The chain employs TRBV7-2 and TRBJ2-1; 7 bases line up with TRBD1. The CDR3 runs 16 residues. Germline assignment: CDR1 SGHTA and CDR2 FQGNSA. The trim removed 1 base at V and 4 bases at J, leaving 7 bases unmatched. CDR3 sequence: CASSLETGNTYNEQFF. CDR3 nucleotide sequence: TGTGCCAGCAGCTTAGAGACAGGGAATACGTACAATGAGCAGTTCTTC.

The V call is TRBV4-1, the J call TRBJ1-5; D is possibly TRBD1 (6 bases). This CDR3 has 14 amino acids. Germline CDR1 is MGHRA and CDR2 is YSYEKL. V was shortened by 4 bases and J by 3 bases, with 10 bases between the two germline ends. In nucleotides, the CDR3 is TGCGCCAGCAGCCCAGACAGGTACAATCAGCCCCAGCATTTT. It is translated as CASSPDRYNQPQHF.

This clone was observed once. The chain employs TRBV19 and TRBJ1-1, with D perhaps TRBD1 (6 bases). CDR3 size: 15 residues. Deletions cut 2 bases from V and 0 bases from J, with 10 bases between. Germline V gene lookup returns CDR1 LNHDA and CDR2 SQIVND (reference sequence). The CDR3 sequence is CASSINRVVNTEAFF. Written as DNA, the CDR3 is TGTGCCAGTAGTATAAACAGGGTTGTGAACACTGAAGCTTTCTTT.

This chain connects TRBV28 to TRBJ1-4; D is perhaps TRBD1 (6 bases). V shed 5 bases and J shed 8 bases, with 21 bases lying between them. Germline V gives CDR1 MDHEN, CDR2 SYDVKM. This CDR3 comprises 16 residues. The CDR3 here is CASSEKWGIQGEKLFF. The CDR3 DNA reads TGTGCCAGCAGTGAGAAATGGGGGATACAGGGAGAAAAACTGTTTTTT.

J is TRBJ2-1 and V is TRBV28, with D possibly TRBD2 on 5 matching bases. CDR1 and CDR2 (germline): MDHEN, SYDVKM. V was pared by 6 bases and J by 4 bases, with 7 bases between. CDR3 length equals 12 residues. CDR3 sequence reads: CASRREYNEQFF. The DNA of the CDR3 is TGTGCCAGCAGGAGGGAATACAATGAGCAGTTCTTC. The entire variable domain, with the rest obtained from reference TRBV28 and TRBJ2-1, is as follows: DVKVTQSSRYLVKRTGEKVFLECVQDMDHENMFWYRQDPGLGLRLIYFSYDVKMKEKGDIPEGYSVSREKKERFSLILESASTNQTSMYLCASRREYNEQFFGPGTRLTVL.

This sequence joins TRBV5-5 and TRBJ1-5; TRBD1 might be the D (5 bases). Per the germline V gene, CDR1 is SGHKS and CDR2 is YYEKEE (reference sequence). This CDR3 is 17 amino acids long. V shed 5 bases and J shed 6 bases, with 24 bases lying between them. The CDR3 nucleotides read TGTGCCAGCAGTTCGATTTCAGATTCGGGGACGGGTCAGCCCCAGCATTTT. This codes for CASSSISDSGTGQPQHF.